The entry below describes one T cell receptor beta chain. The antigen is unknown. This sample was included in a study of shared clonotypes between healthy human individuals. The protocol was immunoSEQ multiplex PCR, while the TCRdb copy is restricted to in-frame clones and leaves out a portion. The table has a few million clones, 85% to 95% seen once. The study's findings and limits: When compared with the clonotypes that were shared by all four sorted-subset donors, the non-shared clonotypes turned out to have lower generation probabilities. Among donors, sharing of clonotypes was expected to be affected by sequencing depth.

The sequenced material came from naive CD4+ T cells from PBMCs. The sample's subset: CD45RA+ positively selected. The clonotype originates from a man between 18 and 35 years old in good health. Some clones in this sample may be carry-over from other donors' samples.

CDR3 protein: CASSSQAATGELFF. The CDR3 nucleotides read TGTGCCAGCAGCTCTCAAGCGGCCACCGGGGAGCTGTTTTTT. The V call is TRBV9, the J call TRBJ2-2; TRBD2 is a possible D gene (5 bases). V was trimmed by 4 bases and J by 4 bases, leaving 11 bases between them. This CDR3 spans 14 amino acids. Germline assignment: CDR1 SGDLS and CDR2 YYNGEE.